This T cell receptor (beta chain) was observed in a study of regulatory T cells in long-lasting Graves disease. Building of the TCR beta libraries involved iRepertoire HTBI primers and Arm-PCR of CDR3 regions. In the original workflow: In the combined samples, under 80 TRBV and 14 TRBJ segments were identified. MiXCR was run by TCRdb on the multiplex PCR reads, yielding one entry per CDR3 protein. The V and J calls were not made by the authors but by TCRdb's processing. The sample gives some 420,000 distinct CDR3 sequences, less than 25% of which show up once; roughly 14% is in the top ten. The time point is: persistent/refractory GD, antithyroid drugs over 5 years with positive TRAb. Isolated PBMC RNA provided the starting material for the TCR library. The source of the patients was an endocrinology department in Xi'an, China. Trimming removed 7 bases from V and 2 bases from J; junction bases left unmatched: 3. CDR1 is DFQATT, CDR2 SNEGSKA, per germline (reference sequence). CDR3 length: 12 residues.

Only a few counts were recorded for this clonotype. This receptor was taken from a female donor with Graves disease. This specimen was peripheral blood mononuclear cells (PBMCs), taken when the disease was refractory, from a patient treated with antithyroid drugs. The V and J genes are TRBV20-1 and TRBJ2-5; 8 nucleotides agree with TRBD2. The CDR3 DNA sequence: TGCAGTGGCAGACTAGCGCAAGAGACCCAGTACTTC. It codes for CSGRLAQETQYF.